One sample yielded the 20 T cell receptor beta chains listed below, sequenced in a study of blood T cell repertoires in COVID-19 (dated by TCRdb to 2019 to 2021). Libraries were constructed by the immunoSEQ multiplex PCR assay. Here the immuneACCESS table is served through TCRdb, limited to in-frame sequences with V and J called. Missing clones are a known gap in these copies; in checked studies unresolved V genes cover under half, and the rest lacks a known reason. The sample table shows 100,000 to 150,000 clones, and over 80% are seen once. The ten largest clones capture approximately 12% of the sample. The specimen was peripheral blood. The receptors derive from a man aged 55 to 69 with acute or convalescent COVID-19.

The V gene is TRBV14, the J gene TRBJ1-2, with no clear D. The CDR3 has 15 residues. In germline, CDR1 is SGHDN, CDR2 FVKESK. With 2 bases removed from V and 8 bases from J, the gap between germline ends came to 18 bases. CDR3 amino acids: CASSQRPFVPGGYTF. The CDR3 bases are TGTGCCAGCAGCCAAAGACCCTTTGTCCCCGGGGGCTACACCTTC.

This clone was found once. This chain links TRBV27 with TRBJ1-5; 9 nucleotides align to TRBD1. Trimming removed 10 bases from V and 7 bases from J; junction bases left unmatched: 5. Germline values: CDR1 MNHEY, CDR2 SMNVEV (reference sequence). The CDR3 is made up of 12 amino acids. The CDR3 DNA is TGTGCCACCGGGACAGGGATACAGCCCCAGCATTTT. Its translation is CATGTGIQPQHF.

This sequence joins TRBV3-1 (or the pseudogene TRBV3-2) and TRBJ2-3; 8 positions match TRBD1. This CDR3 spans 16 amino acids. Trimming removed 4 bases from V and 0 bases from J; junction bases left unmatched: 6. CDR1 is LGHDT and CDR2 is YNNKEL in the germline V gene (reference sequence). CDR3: CASSPGWDRSTDTQYF. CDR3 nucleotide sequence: TGTGCCAGCAGCCCCGGCTGGGACAGGAGCACAGATACGCAGTATTTT.

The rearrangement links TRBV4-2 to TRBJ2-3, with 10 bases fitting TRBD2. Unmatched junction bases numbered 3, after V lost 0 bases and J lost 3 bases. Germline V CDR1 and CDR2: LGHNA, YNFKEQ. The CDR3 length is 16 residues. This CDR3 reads CASSQDQAGGTDTQYF. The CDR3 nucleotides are TGTGCCAGCAGCCAAGATCAAGCGGGAGGGACAGATACGCAGTATTTT.

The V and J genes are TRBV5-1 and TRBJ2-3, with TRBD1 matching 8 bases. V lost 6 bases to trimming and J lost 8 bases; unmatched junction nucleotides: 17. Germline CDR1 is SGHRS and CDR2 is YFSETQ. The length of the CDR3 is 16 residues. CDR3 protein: CASTASGGAAGSTQYF. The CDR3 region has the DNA TGCGCCAGCACCGCCTCAGGGGGCGCGGCGGGGTCTACGCAGTATTTT.

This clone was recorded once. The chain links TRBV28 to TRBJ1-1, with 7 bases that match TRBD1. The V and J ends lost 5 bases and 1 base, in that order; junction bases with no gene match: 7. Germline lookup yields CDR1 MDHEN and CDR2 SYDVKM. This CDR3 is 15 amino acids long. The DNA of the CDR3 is TGTGCCAGCAGTCCGAGGACAGGCTCGAACACTGAAGCTTTCTTT. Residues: CASSPRTGSNTEAFF.

In DNA form, the CDR3 reads TGTGCCAGCAGCTCGTCCCTGAATGGAGGCCTCGGGCAGTACTTC. Protein product: CASSSSLNGGLGQYF. The rearrangement joins TRBV7-6 to TRBJ2-7; TRBD2 might be the D (5 bases). The CDR3 covers 15 residues. The V and J ends lost 4 bases and 9 bases respectively, with 22 bases between them. Looked up from germline, CDR1 is SGHVS and CDR2 is FNYEAQ.

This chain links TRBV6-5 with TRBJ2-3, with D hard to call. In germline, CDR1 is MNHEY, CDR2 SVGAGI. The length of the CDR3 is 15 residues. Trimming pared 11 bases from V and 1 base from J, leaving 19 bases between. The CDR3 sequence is CASRQSKVGTDTQYF. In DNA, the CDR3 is TGTGCCTCGCGGCAGTCTAAAGTGGGCACAGATACGCAGTATTTT.

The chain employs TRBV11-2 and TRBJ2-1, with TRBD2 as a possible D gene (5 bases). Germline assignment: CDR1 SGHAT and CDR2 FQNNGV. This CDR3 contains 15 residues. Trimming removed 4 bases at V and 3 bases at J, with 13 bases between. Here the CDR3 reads CASSYDLSGYNEQFF. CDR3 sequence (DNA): TGTGCCAGCAGCTACGACCTAAGCGGCTACAATGAGCAGTTCTTC. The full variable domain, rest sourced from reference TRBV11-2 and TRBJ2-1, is EAGVAQSPRYKIIEKRQSVAFWCNPISGHATLYWYQQILGQGPKLLIQFQNNGVVDDSQLPKDRFSAERLKGVDSTLKIQPAKLEDSAVYLCASSYDLSGYNEQFFGPGTRLTVL.

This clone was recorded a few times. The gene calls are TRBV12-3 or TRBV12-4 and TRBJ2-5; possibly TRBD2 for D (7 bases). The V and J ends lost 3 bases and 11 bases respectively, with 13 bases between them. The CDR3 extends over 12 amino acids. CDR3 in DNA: TGTGCCAGCAGTTTGAGGGGAGGGGGTCAGTACTTC. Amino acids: CASSLRGGGQYF.

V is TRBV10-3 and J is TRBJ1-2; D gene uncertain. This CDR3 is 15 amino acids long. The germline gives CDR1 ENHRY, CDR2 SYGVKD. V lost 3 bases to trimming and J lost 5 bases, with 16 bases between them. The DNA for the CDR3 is TGTGCCATCAGTGACTTGGCCGTGAATTTGTATGGCTACACCTTC. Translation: CAISDLAVNLYGYTF.

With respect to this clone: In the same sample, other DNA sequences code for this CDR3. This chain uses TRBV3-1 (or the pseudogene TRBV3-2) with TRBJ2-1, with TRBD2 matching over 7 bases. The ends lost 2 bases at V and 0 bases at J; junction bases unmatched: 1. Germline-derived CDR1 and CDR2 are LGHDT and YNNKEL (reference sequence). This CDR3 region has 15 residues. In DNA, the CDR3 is TGTGCCAGCAGCCAAAAGCGGGACTCCTACAATGAGCAGTTCTTC. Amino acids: CASSQKRDSYNEQFF.

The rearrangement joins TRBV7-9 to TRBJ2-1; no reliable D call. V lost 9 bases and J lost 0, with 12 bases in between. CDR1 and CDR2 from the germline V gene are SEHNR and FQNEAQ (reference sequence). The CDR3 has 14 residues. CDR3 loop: CARERLGSYNEQFF. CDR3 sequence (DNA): TGTGCCAGGGAAAGACTTGGCTCCTACAATGAGCAGTTCTTC.

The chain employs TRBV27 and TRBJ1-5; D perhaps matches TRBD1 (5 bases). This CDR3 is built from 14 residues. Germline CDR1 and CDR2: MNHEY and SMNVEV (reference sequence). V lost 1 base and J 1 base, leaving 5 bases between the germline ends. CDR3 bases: TGTGCCAGCAGTTTATACAGGAGCAATCAGCCCCAGCATTTT. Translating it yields CASSLYRSNQPQHF.

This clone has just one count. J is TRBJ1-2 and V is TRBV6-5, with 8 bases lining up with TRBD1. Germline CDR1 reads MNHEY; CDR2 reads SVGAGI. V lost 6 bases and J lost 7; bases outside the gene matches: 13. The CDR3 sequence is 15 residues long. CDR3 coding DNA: TGTGCCAGCAGGATCCTAGGACAGGGCTCTGGTGGCTACACCTTC. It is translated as CASRILGQGSGGYTF.

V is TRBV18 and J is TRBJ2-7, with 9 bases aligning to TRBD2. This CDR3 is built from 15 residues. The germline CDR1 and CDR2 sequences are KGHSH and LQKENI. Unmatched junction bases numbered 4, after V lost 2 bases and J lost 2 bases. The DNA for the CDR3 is TGTGCCAGCTCACCAGGGTCTAGCGGGACCTACGAGCAGTACTTC. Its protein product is CASSPGSSGTYEQYF. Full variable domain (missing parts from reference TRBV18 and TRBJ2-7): NAGVMQNPRHLVRRRGQEARLRCSPMKGHSHVYWYRQLPEEGLKFMVYLQKENIIDESGMPKERFSAEFPKEGPSILRIQQVVRGDSAAYFCASSPGSSGTYEQYFGPGTRLTVT.

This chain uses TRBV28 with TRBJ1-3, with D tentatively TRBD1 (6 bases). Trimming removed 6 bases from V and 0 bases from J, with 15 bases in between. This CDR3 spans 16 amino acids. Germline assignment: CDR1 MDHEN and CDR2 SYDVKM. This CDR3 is CASREITGHSGNTIYF. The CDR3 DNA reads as TGTGCCAGCAGAGAGATTACAGGGCACTCTGGAAACACCATATATTTT.

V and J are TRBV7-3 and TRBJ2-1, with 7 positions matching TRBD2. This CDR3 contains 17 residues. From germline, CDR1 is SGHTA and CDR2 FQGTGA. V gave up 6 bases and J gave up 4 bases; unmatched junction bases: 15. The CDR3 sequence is CASRAIGNREEYNEQFF. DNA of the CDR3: TGTGCCAGCAGGGCCATTGGGAACCGGGAGGAGTACAATGAGCAGTTCTTC. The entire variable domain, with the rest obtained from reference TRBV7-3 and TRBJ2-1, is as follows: GAGVSQTPSNKVTEKGKYVELRCDPISGHTALYWYRQSLGQGPEFLIYFQGTGAADDSGLPNDRFFAVRPEGSVSTLKIQRTERGDSAVYLCASRAIGNREEYNEQFFGPGTRLTVL.

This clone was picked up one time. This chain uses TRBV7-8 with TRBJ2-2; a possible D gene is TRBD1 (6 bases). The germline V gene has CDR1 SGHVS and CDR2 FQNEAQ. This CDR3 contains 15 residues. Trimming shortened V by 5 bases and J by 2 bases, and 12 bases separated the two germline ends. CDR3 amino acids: CASSARQVNTGELFF. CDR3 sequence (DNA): TGTGCCAGCAGCGCACGACAGGTTAACACCGGGGAGCTGTTTTTT.

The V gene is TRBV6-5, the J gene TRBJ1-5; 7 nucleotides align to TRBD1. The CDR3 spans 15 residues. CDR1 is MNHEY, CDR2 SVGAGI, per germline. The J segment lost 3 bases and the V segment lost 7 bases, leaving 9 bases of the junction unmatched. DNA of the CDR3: TGTGCCAGCACCGATCCAGGGGGTAACAATCAGCCCCAGCATTTT. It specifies CASTDPGGNNQPQHF.